This T cell receptor beta chain was captured by sequencing in a study of blood T cell repertoires in COVID-19. Overall study context: Collection of acute and convalescent COVID-19 samples took place in the United States, Italy and Spain. Sources were T cells, B-cell-depleted T cells, or PBMCs; the material itself was cDNA or gDNA.

Between the trimmed V and J ends, which lost 3 bases and 3 bases, there was a span of 12 bases. From germline, CDR1 is MNHEY and CDR2 SVGAGI. The CDR3 consists of 15 residues. Original data processing: Reference gene primer amplification yielded estimated nucleated cell counts. Profiled with immunoSEQ multiplex PCR; TCRdb holds only in-frame clones, not every one. V and J calls and clone size come straight from that table; D and trimming were deduced from the DNA. The table has roughly 250,000 clones, approximately 86% seen once. Specimen: peripheral blood. The TCR comes from a man in his forties who had recovered from COVID-19. The chain carries TRBV6-5 and TRBJ1-3, with a possible D match to TRBD1 (5 bases). CDR3 amino acids: CASSYGGVNGNTIYF. In DNA form, the CDR3 reads TGTGCCAGCAGTTATGGGGGGGTTAATGGAAACACCATATATTTT.